These T cell receptor beta chains were read from a single sample in a study of T-cell memory formation after mild COVID-19. TCRdb redid the calling of the 5' RACE reads with MiXCR, one entry per CDR3 protein. This sample has 450,000 or so distinct CDR3 sequences; around 18% occur once, and the top ten carry about 8.8%. The specimen sequenced was PBMCs or a T cell subset sorted from them (not recorded which). These receptors came from an adult woman who had mild COVID-19 (a few samples of this study predate the infection). Cell type and time point are not known. Each CDR3 is given with its conserved first and last residue. A D gene is named only where the DNA matches it firmly. Size is omitted from some rows. Given values are once, few, many or a class for expanded clones.

cdr3_aa cdr3_nt v_call d_call j_call clone_size
CASSLSTGNTEAFF TGCGCCAGCAGCTTGTCGACAGGGAACACTGAAGCTTTCTTT TRBV5-1 - TRBJ1-1 -
CASRGDRISYEQYF TGTGCCAGCAGGGGGGACAGAATCTCCTACGAGCAGTACTTC TRBV2 TRBD1 TRBJ2-7 many
CASSLQGGSSTDTQYF TGTGCCAGCAGTTTACAGGGAGGATCTAGCACAGATACGCAGTATTTT TRBV12-3/TRBV12-4 - TRBJ2-3 -
CSARGQGGNTIYF TGCAGTGCTAGAGGACAGGGTGGAAACACCATATATTTT TRBV20-1 TRBD1 TRBJ1-3 once
CASSQGGAPSGELFF TGTGCCAGCAGCCAAGGGGGAGCCCCCTCCGGGGAGCTGTTTTTT TRBV7-3 - TRBJ2-2 few
CASSLETIGGYTF TGTGCCAGCAGTTTAGAGACAATAGGTGGCTACACCTTC TRBV12-3/TRBV12-4 - TRBJ1-2 -
CASGPGQVNQPQHF TGTGCCAGCGGCCCGGGACAAGTAAATCAGCCCCAGCATTTT TRBV12-3/TRBV12-4 - TRBJ1-5 few
CASSQKPGLENEQFF TGTGCCAGCAGCCAAAAACCGGGACTAGAGAATGAGCAGTTCTTC TRBV3-1 TRBD2 TRBJ2-1 once
CASSIGLAGTDTQYF TGTGCCAGCAGTATCGGACTAGCAGGCACAGATACGCAGTATTTT TRBV12-3/TRBV12-4 TRBD2 TRBJ2-3 many
CASSPGRGHQETQYF TGTGCCAGCAGCCCCGGAAGGGGGCATCAAGAGACCCAGTACTTC TRBV7-2 TRBD1 TRBJ2-5 -
CAPTMGQAMNTGELFF TGTGCCCCGACGATGGGACAGGCAATGAACACCGGGGAGCTGTTTTTT TRBV7-9 TRBD1 TRBJ2-2 few
CASSDAASGRSVEQYF TGTGCCAGCAGTGACGCGGCTAGCGGGAGGTCTGTCGAGCAGTACTTC TRBV25-1 TRBD2 TRBJ2-7 -
CASSPLAGNQETQYF TGTGCCAGCAGCCCCCTCGCCGGAAACCAAGAGACCCAGTACTTC TRBV7-9 - TRBJ2-5 -
CASSIDRGLDEQYF TGTGCCAGCAGTATCGACAGGGGTCTCGACGAGCAGTACTTC TRBV6-5 TRBD1 TRBJ2-7 few
CASSKGRGTQPYEQYF TGTGCCAGCAGCAAAGGAAGGGGGACCCAACCCTACGAGCAGTACTTC TRBV21-1 - TRBJ2-7 few
CASSFPLRASGNNEQFF TGTGCCAGCAGTTTTCCCTTGAGGGCTAGCGGAAACAATGAGCAGTTCTTC TRBV12-3/TRBV12-4 TRBD2 TRBJ2-1 -
CASGTGAAFF TGTGCCAGCGGGACGGGGGCAGCTTTCTTT TRBV25-1 - TRBJ1-1 -
CSASDRGGMYEKLFF TGCAGTGCTTCCGACAGGGGAGGCATGTATGAAAAACTGTTTTTT TRBV20-1 TRBD1 TRBJ1-4 -
CSVRTGEQPQHF TGCAGCGTTAGGACAGGGGAACAGCCCCAGCATTTT TRBV29-1 TRBD1 TRBJ1-5 many
CSDYTDTQYF TGCAGCGATTACACAGATACGCAGTATTTT TRBV29-1 - TRBJ2-3 -
CSVEGETEAFF TGCAGCGTTGAGGGGGAAACTGAAGCTTTCTTT TRBV29-1 - TRBJ1-1 few
CASSYTGSYEQYF TGCGCCAGCAGCTATACGGGTTCCTACGAGCAGTACTTC TRBV5-1 - TRBJ2-7 few
CASSLGTSGKETQYF TGTGCCAGCAGCTTGGGGACTAGCGGGAAAGAGACCCAGTACTTC TRBV5-5 TRBD2 TRBJ2-5 many
CASTAILARSPYEQYF TGTGCCAGCACCGCTATTCTAGCGAGGAGCCCCTACGAGCAGTACTTC TRBV12-3/TRBV12-4 - TRBJ2-7 -
CASSTLSAKGNGELFF TGTGCCAGTAGTACGCTCTCCGCGAAGGGGAACGGGGAGCTGTTTTTT TRBV19 - TRBJ2-2 -
CASSGPSGAGGEQFF TGTGCCAGCAGCGGTCCCAGCGGGGCTGGGGGTGAGCAGTTCTTC TRBV9 TRBD2 TRBJ2-1 -
CASSLAGGGIADIQYF TGCGCCAGCAGCTTGGCCGGAGGAGGGATTGCAGACATTCAGTACTTC TRBV5-1 - TRBJ2-4 -
CASSAQDSLGEKLFF TGCGCCAGCAGCGCCCAGGACAGCCTTGGGGAAAAACTGTTTTTT TRBV5-1 - TRBJ1-4 -
CSVQDTRNEKLFF TGCAGCGTTCAAGACACCCGGAATGAAAAACTGTTTTTT TRBV29-1 - TRBJ1-4 few
CASSQGRSDRAPDTQYF TGTGCCAGCAGCCAGGGACGTTCGGACAGGGCCCCAGATACGCAGTATTTT TRBV4-2 TRBD1 TRBJ2-3 many